What follows are 32 T cell receptor beta chains derived from one specimen sequenced in a study of T cells in Graves' hyperthyroidism and ophthalmopathy. Amplified TCR beta CDR3 regions came from RNA transcripts. The HTBI primer set was used in a first-round RT-PCR of the TCR CDR3. TCRdb processed the multiplex PCR reads anew with MiXCR; each CDR3 protein has one entry. The data contain 300,000 to 500,000 distinct CDR3 sequences, more than 13% of them singletons. The sample comprised blood. Receptors were obtained from a man between 45 and 60 years old with Graves' ophthalmopathy.

This clonotype was seen only a few times. This sequence joins TRBV19 and TRBJ2-1, with D perhaps matching TRBD2 (6 bases). The CDR3 has 14 amino acids. Germline V gene sequence: CDR1 LNHDA, CDR2 SQIVND (reference sequence). V was shortened by 6 bases and J by 10 bases, with 19 bases between the two germline ends. CDR3 in amino acids: CASSRNSGVGEQFF. The CDR3 nucleotides are TGTGCCAGTAGCCGAAACTCGGGAGTCGGGGAGCAGTTCTTC.

This clonotype came up many times. This chain joins TRBV12-3 or TRBV12-4 and TRBJ2-7, with a tentative D call TRBD1 (6 bases). V was trimmed by 4 bases and J by 1 base, leaving 20 bases between them. The CDR3 is 17 amino acids. CDR3 bases: TGTGCCAGCAGTTCCTGGGCGTCCACCGGGACATCCTACGAGCAGTACTTC. It specifies CASSSWASTGTSYEQYF.

This clonotype was picked up many times. The chain is built from TRBV5-8 and TRBJ2-5, with TRBD1 identical over 11 bases. V lost 4 bases and J lost 5; bases outside the gene matches: 7. There are 15 residues in the CDR3. From germline, CDR1 is SGHTS and CDR2 YDEGEE. CDR3 residues: CASSTRTGGVETQYF. In DNA, the CDR3 is TGTGCCAGCAGCACCCGGACAGGGGGCGTGGAGACCCAGTACTTC.

This clonotype was seen repeatedly, ten times or more. The gene calls are TRBV6-1 and TRBJ2-2; TRBD2 aligns across 11 bases. The germline gives CDR1 MNHNS, CDR2 SASEGT. Trimming took 4 bases from V and 7 from J; bases not matched to a gene: 5. The CDR3 runs 15 residues. This CDR3 is CASSGLAGLGGELFF. CDR3 in DNA: TGTGCCAGCAGTGGACTAGCGGGATTAGGCGGGGAGCTGTTTTTT.

Ten or more counts support this clonotype. The chain couples TRBV7-9 to TRBJ2-3; 9 positions match TRBD1. Germline CDR1 SEHNR, CDR2 FQNEAQ (reference sequence). The CDR3 totals 15 residues. V was pared by 3 bases and J by 3 bases, with 4 bases of the junction left unmatched. CDR3 loop: CASSFDRGKTDTQYF. The CDR3 coding sequence is TGTGCCAGCAGCTTTGACAGGGGGAAGACAGATACGCAGTATTTT.

At least ten counts were recorded for this clonotype. The CDR3 loop is CASSVSGRGLNEQFF. CDR3 bases: TGTGCCAGCAGCGTTAGCGGGAGGGGTCTCAATGAGCAGTTCTTC. This chain uses TRBV9 with TRBJ2-1; 11 bases are shared with TRBD2. V trimming: 2 bases; J trimming: 6 bases; junction bases outside the gene matches: 4. Germline V CDR1 and CDR2: SGDLS, YYNGEE. This CDR3 contains 15 residues.

The rearrangement joins TRBV3-1 to TRBJ2-7; 7 positions agree with TRBD1. The CDR3 runs 14 residues. V lost 1 base, J lost 3 bases, and 3 bases stayed unmatched. CDR1 and CDR2 from the germline V gene are LGHDT and YNNKEL (reference sequence). The CDR3 protein is CASSQGQGYYEQYF. The CDR3 DNA reads TGTGCCAGCAGCCAAGGACAGGGCTACTACGAGCAGTACTTC.

This clonotype was found many times. The rearrangement joins TRBV30 to TRBJ1-2; TRBD1 matches 10 bases. The length of the CDR3 is 14 residues. Germline CDR1 is GTSNPN and CDR2 is SVGIG (reference sequence). CDR3 protein: CANRDRGSPGGYTF. CDR3 nucleotide sequence: TGTGCAAATCGGGACAGGGGATCTCCTGGTGGCTACACCTTC.

This clonotype was found many times. This chain uses TRBV5-8 with TRBJ2-7; the D gene is possibly TRBD1 (6 bases). The CDR3 contains 14 residues. The V gene's germline CDR1 is SGHTS and CDR2 YDEGEE. V lost 0 bases and J lost 7, with 14 bases in between. This CDR3 reads CASSLEAGVREQYF. As DNA, the CDR3 is TGTGCCAGCAGCTTGGAGGCAGGGGTGAGAGAGCAGTACTTC.

This chain uses TRBV11-2 with TRBJ2-2, with 8 bases aligning to TRBD2. J was trimmed by 6 bases and V by 3 bases; bases with no gene match: 6. The CDR3 is made up of 15 amino acids. Germline CDR1 SGHAT, CDR2 FQNNGV. CDR3 DNA: TGTGCCAGCAGCTTCCTAGCGGGTCGATCCGGGGAGCTGTTTTTT. Translating it yields CASSFLAGRSGELFF.

At least ten counts were recorded for this clonotype. The chain combines TRBV7-9 with TRBJ1-1; 10 positions agree with TRBD1. V shed 4 bases, J shed 8 bases, and the junction held 13 bases outside the gene matches. The germline V gene encodes CDR1 SEHNR and CDR2 FQNEAQ (reference sequence). This CDR3 is 16 amino acids long. In nucleotides, the CDR3 is TGTGCCAGCAGCTCAAATACGGGACAGGGGATCTCGGAAGCTTTCTTT. Amino acid sequence: CASSSNTGQGISEAFF.

This clonotype was observed at least ten times. The J gene is TRBJ2-2, the V gene TRBV3-1; tentatively, D is TRBD1 or TRBD2 (6 bases each). In germline, CDR1 is LGHDT, CDR2 YNNKEL (reference sequence). Trimming took 3 bases from V and 7 from J, leaving 12 bases between them. This CDR3 has 14 amino acids. The CDR3: CASSQPGAFGELFF. DNA of the CDR3: TGTGCCAGCAGCCAGCCGGGGGCATTCGGGGAGCTGTTTTTT.

This clonotype was picked up a small number of times. This chain uses TRBV10-3 with TRBJ2-3; 7 bases are a match to TRBD1. J gave up 2 bases and V 8 bases, and 7 bases lay outside the gene matches. Germline V gives CDR1 ENHRY, CDR2 SYGVKD. The CDR3 spans 14 residues. The CDR3 coding sequence is TGTGCCATCTCTAACAGGGGTGTCACAGATACGCAGTATTTT. This sequence encodes CAISNRGVTDTQYF.

This clonotype was seen a handful of times. V and J are TRBV5-1 and TRBJ2-1; D is unresolved. Germline CDR1 reads SGHRS; CDR2 reads YFSETQ. V was trimmed by 0 bases and J by 0 bases, leaving 13 bases between them. There are 17 residues in the CDR3. The CDR3 nucleotides are TGCGCCAGCAGCTTGGTCGTACTATCACGCTCCTACAATGAGCAGTTCTTC. Its protein product is CASSLVVLSRSYNEQFF. Filled out from reference TRBV5-1 and TRBJ2-1, the complete variable domain reads KAGVTQTPRYLIKTRGQQVTLSCSPISGHRSVSWYQQTPGQGLQFLFEYFSETQRNKGNFPGRFSGRQFSNSRSEMNVSTLELGDSALYLCASSLVVLSRSYNEQFFGPGTRLTVL.

This clonotype came up a few times. The chain employs TRBV24-1 and TRBJ2-1, with 7 bases lining up with TRBD1. With V trimmed by 9 bases and J by 8 bases, 12 bases remained unmatched. This CDR3 contains 14 residues. The germline V gene encodes CDR1 KGHDR and CDR2 SFDVKD. The CDR3: CATSSYRGRYEQFF. The CDR3, as DNA: TGTGCCACCTCCTCGTACAGGGGCCGCTATGAGCAGTTCTTC.

This clonotype was seen ten or more times. The chain combines TRBV2 with TRBJ2-7; D not certain. Trimming pared 6 bases from V and 5 bases from J, leaving 11 bases between. Germline V gene data show CDR1 as SNHLY and CDR2 as FYNNEI. The CDR3 totals 12 residues. The CDR3 loop reads CASRDLGHEQYF. CDR3 bases: TGTGCCAGCAGGGACCTCGGACACGAGCAGTACTTC.

This clonotype was seen at least ten times. V and J are TRBV2 and TRBJ1-2; D is ambiguous. Germline-derived CDR1 and CDR2 are SNHLY and FYNNEI. CDR3 size: 9 residues. With 5 bases removed from V and 10 bases from J, the gap between germline ends came to 5 bases. CDR3 sequence: CASSPIYTF. In nucleotides, the CDR3 is TGTGCCAGCAGTCCGATCTACACCTTC.

The CDR3 nucleotides are TGTGCCAGCAGCTTAGTGGCCGCCGGGAGTGAGCAGTTCTTC. Translating gives CASSLVAAGSEQFF. This rearrangement joins TRBV7-8 to TRBJ2-1, with TRBD2 as a possible D gene (6 bases). Germline-derived CDR1 and CDR2 are SGHVS and FQNEAQ. The CDR3 is 14 residues long. V was pared by 1 base and J by 9 bases, with 13 bases between. Complete variable domain (other parts from reference TRBV7-8 and TRBJ2-1): GAGVSQSPRYKVAKRGQDVALRCDPISGHVSLFWYQQALGQGPEFLTYFQNEAQLDKSGLPSDRFFAERPEGSVSTLKIQRTQQEDSAVYLCASSLVAAGSEQFFGPGTRLTVL.

V usage is TRBV6-6 and J usage is TRBJ1-2, with D tentatively TRBD1 (6 bases). Trimming cost V 2 bases and J 3 bases, with 13 bases left between them. The CDR3 loop spans 15 amino acids. The germline CDR1 and CDR2 sequences are MNHNY and SVGAGI (reference sequence). The CDR3 nucleotides read TGTGCCAGCAGTTACCGAGGGGGATTGGACTATGGCTACACCTTC. Amino acid sequence: CASSYRGGLDYGYTF.

This clonotype occurred many times. The V gene is TRBV7-2, the J gene TRBJ2-2; a weak D match, TRBD2 (5 bases). This CDR3 is built from 16 residues. Trimming shortened V by 0 bases and J by 5 bases, and 13 bases separated the two germline ends. CDR1 and CDR2 (germline): SGHTA, FQGNSA. The CDR3 sequence: CASSLAAEIWTGELFF. In nucleotides, the CDR3 is TGTGCCAGCAGCTTAGCAGCGGAGATTTGGACCGGGGAGCTGTTTTTT.

This clonotype has a handful of counts. CDR3 in DNA: TGCGCCAGCAGCTCCCTCGATTTACGGACTGGCTACACCTTC. Protein product: CASSSLDLRTGYTF. The V gene is TRBV5-1, the J gene TRBJ1-2; D uncertain. The germline V gene has CDR1 SGHRS and CDR2 YFSETQ. This CDR3 has 14 residues. V shed 3 bases and J shed 7 bases, with 16 bases lying between them.

The J gene is TRBJ2-2, the V gene TRBV4-1; 8 bases agree with TRBD1. The CDR3 runs to 15 residues. The germline V gene has CDR1 MGHRA and CDR2 YSYEKL. J gave up 6 bases and V 5 bases, and 8 bases lay outside the gene matches. In DNA, the CDR3 is TGCGCCAGCAGCGCCCAGGGGGCGCTGTCCGGGGAGCTGTTTTTT. This codes for CASSAQGALSGELFF.

This clonotype has just a few counts. The chain uses TRBV11-2 and TRBJ1-6; D unresolved. The CDR3 totals 14 residues. The germline V gene encodes CDR1 SGHAT and CDR2 FQNNGV. V was pared by 0 bases and J by 10 bases, with 10 bases between. DNA of the CDR3: TGTGCCAGCAGCTTAGATGGTGCGGGATCACCCCTCCACTTT. Amino acids: CASSLDGAGSPLHF. Supplemented by reference TRBV11-2 and TRBJ1-6, the full variable domain reads EAGVAQSPRYKIIEKRQSVAFWCNPISGHATLYWYQQILGQGPKLLIQFQNNGVVDDSQLPKDRFSAERLKGVDSTLKIQPAKLEDSAVYLCASSLDGAGSPLHFGNGTRLTVT.

This clonotype was seen many times. The chain combines TRBV5-1 with TRBJ1-2; D unresolved. The CDR3 has 15 residues. The germline CDR1 and CDR2 sequences are SGHRS and YFSETQ. Trimming stripped 3 bases from V and 0 bases from J, with 12 bases between. As DNA, the CDR3 is TGCGCCAGCAGCTCATCCGCACTTTCTAACTATGGCTACACCTTC. Amino acid sequence: CASSSSALSNYGYTF.

Many counts were recorded for this clonotype. The chain uses TRBV2 and TRBJ2-1; 10 bases fit TRBD1. Trimming cost V 1 base and J 8 bases; bases outside gene matches: 2. Germline CDR1 is SNHLY and CDR2 is FYNNEI. CDR3 size: 14 residues. This CDR3 reads CASSEGQGADEQFF. Here the CDR3 DNA reads TGTGCCAGCAGTGAAGGACAGGGGGCCGATGAGCAGTTCTTC.

This clonotype has a count of ten or more. The V and J genes are TRBV20-1 and TRBJ2-1, with 16 bases matching TRBD2. Losses at the gene ends were 4 bases for V and 6 bases for J; bases not matched to a gene: 6. CDR1 and CDR2 from the germline V gene are DFQATT and SNEGSKA (reference sequence). The CDR3 length is 16 residues. CDR3 amino acids: CSAITGTSGRANEQFF. The CDR3 DNA is TGCAGTGCTATTACCGGGACTAGCGGGAGGGCCAATGAGCAGTTCTTC.

The chain carries TRBV6-6 and TRBJ1-4; D is unresolved. The CDR3 runs to 16 residues. The ends were cut back, 2 bases at V and 0 bases at J, with 10 bases in the middle. Germline CDR1 is MNHNY and CDR2 is SVGAGI (reference sequence). The CDR3 region has the DNA TGTGCCAGCAGTTACGGGCAGCTCGCAACTAATGAAAAACTGTTTTTT. It encodes CASSYGQLATNEKLFF.

This clonotype was picked up a small number of times. This rearrangement joins TRBV29-1 to TRBJ2-7; D is perhaps TRBD2 (6 bases). Germline V lookup: CDR1 SQVTM, CDR2 ANQGSEA. V gave up 1 base and J gave up 3 bases, with 7 bases separating them. The CDR3 consists of 12 residues. The CDR3, as DNA: TGCAGCGTTGAAGCCGGGAGCTACGAGCAGTACTTC. This gives the protein CSVEAGSYEQYF.

Concerning this clonotype itself: This may stem from a read error, because a much larger clone lies one nucleotide away. The chain employs TRBV12-3 or TRBV12-4 and TRBJ1-2, with D uncertain. The germline V and J ends were trimmed by 5 bases and 6 bases, with 10 bases remaining between them. The CDR3 has 12 residues. CDR3 region: CASSLDNHGYTF. The CDR3 DNA is TGTGCCAGCAGTCTAGACAACCATGGCTACACCTTC.

This clonotype was observed a handful of times. J is TRBJ2-3 and V is TRBV30, with 11 bases that match TRBD2. Germline CDR1 GTSNPN, CDR2 SVGIG (reference sequence). J lost 1 base, V lost 8 bases, and 5 bases had no gene match. The CDR3 sequence is 14 residues long. The CDR3 reads CARATSGGTDTQYF. CDR3 bases: TGTGCCCGCGCGACTAGCGGGGGCACAGATACGCAGTATTTT. The entire variable domain, with the rest obtained from reference TRBV30 and TRBJ2-3, is as follows: SQTIHQWPATLVQPVGSPLSLECTVEGTSNPNLYWYRQAAGRGLQLLFYSVGIGQISSEVPQNLSASRPQDRQFILSSKKLLLSDSGFYLCARATSGGTDTQYFGPGTRLTVL.

In its sample, this clonotype was seen a few times. In DNA form, the CDR3 reads TGTGCCAGCAGTTCTCGGACTAGCGGGAGATTGAACACCGGGGAGCTGTTTTTT. Protein product: CASSSRTSGRLNTGELFF. This chain links TRBV12-3 or TRBV12-4 with TRBJ2-2; 13 nucleotides align to TRBD2. Trimming cost V 4 bases and J 1 base; bases outside gene matches: 6. The CDR3 totals 18 residues.

This clonotype was observed at least ten times. This sequence joins TRBV30 and TRBJ2-1, with 9 bases lining up with TRBD1. The CDR3 totals 14 residues. J lost 2 bases, V lost 5 bases, and 4 bases had no gene match. Germline V lookup: CDR1 GTSNPN, CDR2 SVGIG (reference sequence). CDR3 sequence: CAWGTGKTYNEQFF. The CDR3 region has the DNA TGTGCCTGGGGGACAGGGAAGACCTACAATGAGCAGTTCTTC.